This is a list of T cell receptor beta chains from one sample in a study of cytomegalovirus exposure and HLA in healthy donors. Only in-frame clones appear in the TCRdb table, and some are missing; sequencing was by immunoSEQ multiplex PCR. The table records 140,000 or so clones, 80% of them present only once. The sequencing input was PBMCs. The receptors were sampled from a man between 40 and 49 years old in good health and CMV-seronegative. The CDR3 runs from the conserved cysteine through the conserved F or W. D genes are given only for firm matches. Clone size is shown for a subset of rows, as once, few, many or a class of expanded clone.

j_gene: TRBJ2-3; d_gene: .; abundance: .; v_gene: TRBV28; CDR3aa: CASSPTGGTDTQYF; CDR3nt: TGTGCCAGCAGTCCCACCGGGGGCACAGATACGCAGTATTTT
j_gene: TRBJ1-6; d_gene: .; abundance: .; v_gene: TRBV9; CDR3aa: CASSAGADNSPLHF; CDR3nt: TGTGCCAGCAGCGCAGGGGCCGATAATTCACCCCTCCACTTT
j_gene: TRBJ2-3; d_gene: TRBD2; abundance: .; v_gene: TRBV7-3; CDR3aa: CASSTRGLAATDTQYF; CDR3nt: TGTGCCAGCAGCACACGGGGACTAGCGGCCACAGATACGCAGTATTTT
j_gene: TRBJ2-3; d_gene: .; abundance: few; v_gene: TRBV5-1; CDR3aa: CASSWTEADTQYF; CDR3nt: TGCGCCAGCAGCTGGACAGAAGCGGATACGCAGTATTTT
j_gene: TRBJ2-2; d_gene: .; abundance: few; v_gene: TRBV18; CDR3aa: CASSPQIGELFF; CDR3nt: TGTGCCAGCTCACCTCAAATCGGGGAGCTGTTTTTT
j_gene: TRBJ2-7; d_gene: TRBD1; abundance: few; v_gene: TRBV5-1; CDR3aa: CASSPDGQVSYEQYF; CDR3nt: TGCGCCAGCAGCCCGGACGGACAGGTTTCCTACGAGCAGTACTTC
j_gene: TRBJ2-7; d_gene: .; abundance: .; v_gene: TRBV12-2; CDR3aa: CASRLVPGQQNEQYF; CDR3nt: TGTGCAAGTCGCTTAGTTCCGGGACAGCAGAACGAGCAGTACTTC
j_gene: TRBJ2-7; d_gene: .; abundance: once; v_gene: TRBV12-1; CDR3aa: CASSPQDYEQYF; CDR3nt: TGTGCCAGCAGCCCACAGGACTACGAGCAGTACTTC
j_gene: TRBJ1-1; d_gene: .; abundance: .; v_gene: TRBV29-1; CDR3aa: CSVERKMNTEAFF; CDR3nt: TGCAGCGTTGAGCGTAAGATGAACACTGAAGCTTTCTTT
j_gene: TRBJ2-5; d_gene: .; abundance: once; v_gene: TRBV30; CDR3aa: CAWRFWGGPGQETQYF; CDR3nt: TGTGCCTGGAGATTTTGGGGGGGGCCTGGACAAGAGACCCAGTACTTC
j_gene: TRBJ2-3; d_gene: TRBD2; abundance: .; v_gene: TRBV29-1; CDR3aa: CSVGGLVAGSTDTQYF; CDR3nt: TGCAGCGTTGGGGGTTTAGTAGCGGGGAGCACAGATACGCAGTATTTT
j_gene: TRBJ1-1; d_gene: TRBD1; abundance: .; v_gene: TRBV5-6; CDR3aa: CASSHGQGKDTEAFF; CDR3nt: TGTGCCAGCAGCCACGGACAGGGCAAGGACACTGAAGCTTTCTTT
j_gene: TRBJ1-5; d_gene: .; abundance: .; v_gene: TRBV6-1; CDR3aa: CASTYSQRSNQPQHF; CDR3nt: TGTGCCAGCACCTATTCACAGCGGAGCAATCAGCCCCAGCATTTT
j_gene: TRBJ2-1; d_gene: TRBD2; abundance: .; v_gene: TRBV6-4; CDR3aa: CASSALPALAGGYNEQFF; CDR3nt: TGTGCCAGCAGTGCACTCCCTGCCCTAGCGGGGGGGTACAATGAGCAGTTCTTC
j_gene: TRBJ1-2; d_gene: TRBD1; abundance: .; v_gene: TRBV7-9; CDR3aa: CASKPQSGGFLGSGYTF; CDR3nt: TGTGCCAGCAAACCCCAATCAGGGGGATTTTTGGGGTCTGGCTACACCTTC
j_gene: TRBJ1-5; d_gene: TRBD1; abundance: .; v_gene: TRBV28; CDR3aa: CASRSQGASSNQPQHF; CDR3nt: TGTGCCAGCCGTTCTCAGGGGGCGAGTAGCAATCAGCCCCAGCATTTT
j_gene: TRBJ1-5; d_gene: TRBD1; abundance: once; v_gene: TRBV4-2; CDR3aa: CASSQDYRGSLPQHF; CDR3nt: TGTGCCAGCAGCCAAGATTACAGGGGCTCCCTCCCCCAGCATTTT
j_gene: TRBJ2-4; d_gene: TRBD1; abundance: .; v_gene: TRBV30; CDR3aa: CAWRGQGLAKNIQYF; CDR3nt: TGTGCCTGGAGGGGACAGGGATTAGCCAAAAACATTCAGTACTTC
j_gene: TRBJ2-5; d_gene: .; abundance: .; v_gene: TRBV5-1; CDR3aa: CASSPRQNQETQYF; CDR3nt: TGCGCCAGCAGCCCTCGACAGAACCAAGAGACCCAGTACTTC
j_gene: TRBJ2-3; d_gene: .; abundance: few; v_gene: TRBV25-1; CDR3aa: CASSRQGGGIADTQYF; CDR3nt: TGTGCCAGCAGCCGCCAGGGCGGGGGCATCGCAGATACGCAGTATTTT
j_gene: TRBJ2-5; d_gene: .; abundance: .; v_gene: TRBV5-1; CDR3aa: CTSSLSRAQETQYF; CDR3nt: TGCACCAGCAGCTTGTCGCGGGCGCAAGAGACCCAGTACTTC
j_gene: TRBJ2-5; d_gene: TRBD2; abundance: .; v_gene: TRBV5-1; CDR3aa: CASSYGTSGGAVGETQYF; CDR3nt: TGCGCCAGCAGCTACGGGACTAGCGGGGGGGCCGTGGGAGAGACCCAGTACTTC
j_gene: TRBJ1-5; d_gene: .; abundance: .; v_gene: TRBV7-3; CDR3aa: CASSSSRDQPQHF; CDR3nt: TGTGCCAGCAGCTCCAGCCGGGATCAGCCCCAGCATTTT
j_gene: TRBJ2-3; d_gene: TRBD2; abundance: medium-sized; v_gene: TRBV5-4; CDR3aa: CASSGTSAVSDTQYF; CDR3nt: TGTGCCAGCAGCGGAACTAGCGCCGTCTCGGATACGCAGTATTTT
j_gene: TRBJ2-1; d_gene: .; abundance: .; v_gene: TRBV7-2; CDR3aa: CASSPYNEQFF; CDR3nt: TGTGCCAGCAGCCCTTACAATGAGCAGTTCTTC
j_gene: TRBJ2-2; d_gene: .; abundance: .; v_gene: TRBV9; CDR3aa: CASSTLQGTTGELFF; CDR3nt: TGTGCCAGCAGCACATTACAGGGTACCACCGGGGAGCTGTTTTTT
j_gene: TRBJ2-3; d_gene: TRBD2; abundance: .; v_gene: TRBV7-3; CDR3aa: CASSPKVRTSGLGTDTQYF; CDR3nt: TGTGCCAGCAGCCCAAAAGTCAGGACTAGCGGGCTTGGCACAGATACGCAGTATTTT
j_gene: TRBJ2-5; d_gene: .; abundance: once; v_gene: TRBV6-5; CDR3aa: CASSLRQRSQETQYF; CDR3nt: TGTGCCAGCAGTTTACGTCAGCGGAGCCAAGAGACCCAGTACTTC
j_gene: TRBJ2-5; d_gene: .; abundance: .; v_gene: TRBV29-1; CDR3aa: CSVSFRETQYF; CDR3nt: TGCAGCGTTAGCTTTCGAGAGACCCAGTACTTC
j_gene: TRBJ2-7; d_gene: TRBD1; abundance: once; v_gene: TRBV27; CDR3aa: CASSLDRDSPSYEQYF; CDR3nt: TGTGCCAGCAGTCTTGACCGGGACAGTCCTTCCTACGAGCAGTACTTC
j_gene: TRBJ2-3; d_gene: .; abundance: .; v_gene: TRBV21-1; CDR3aa: CASSKLGTGGETQYF; CDR3nt: TGTGCCAGCAGCAAATTGGGAACAGGGGGCGAAACGCAGTATTTT
j_gene: TRBJ1-1; d_gene: .; abundance: once; v_gene: TRBV5-8; CDR3aa: CANITNTEAFF; CDR3nt: TGTGCCAACATAACAAACACTGAAGCTTTCTTT
j_gene: TRBJ2-2; d_gene: .; abundance: .; v_gene: TRBV7-7; CDR3aa: CASSVISGGELFF; CDR3nt: TGTGCCAGCAGCGTCATTTCGGGCGGGGAGCTGTTTTTT
j_gene: TRBJ2-5; d_gene: TRBD1; abundance: .; v_gene: TRBV10-2; CDR3aa: CASSGTGTQETQYF; CDR3nt: TGCGCCAGCAGTGGGACAGGGACCCAAGAGACCCAGTACTTC
j_gene: TRBJ1-1; d_gene: TRBD1; abundance: .; v_gene: TRBV18; CDR3aa: CASSLPGTANTEAFF; CDR3nt: TGTGCCAGCTCACTTCCCGGGACAGCAAACACTGAAGCTTTCTTT
j_gene: TRBJ1-1; d_gene: .; abundance: .; v_gene: TRBV7-9; CDR3aa: CASSLGGHTEAFF; CDR3nt: TGTGCCAGCAGCTTGGGGGGGCACACTGAAGCTTTCTTT
j_gene: TRBJ2-1; d_gene: TRBD1; abundance: once; v_gene: TRBV19; CDR3aa: CASSMGPGQGLGEQFF; CDR3nt: TGTGCCAGTAGTATGGGCCCTGGACAGGGGTTAGGTGAGCAGTTCTTC
j_gene: TRBJ1-5; d_gene: .; abundance: once; v_gene: TRBV4-3; CDR3aa: CASSQGPRGSNQPQHF; CDR3nt: TGCGCCAGCAGCCAAGGGCCCAGGGGCAGCAATCAGCCCCAGCATTTT
j_gene: TRBJ2-7; d_gene: .; abundance: .; v_gene: TRBV19; CDR3aa: CASSIGDRYSYEQYF; CDR3nt: TGTGCCAGTAGTATCGGTGACAGATACTCCTACGAGCAGTACTTC
j_gene: TRBJ2-3; d_gene: TRBD1; abundance: .; v_gene: TRBV2; CDR3aa: CASSDLTGARDTQYF; CDR3nt: TGTGCCAGCAGTGACCTGACAGGGGCGAGAGATACGCAGTATTTT
j_gene: TRBJ2-6; d_gene: .; abundance: .; v_gene: TRBV30; CDR3aa: CASEGVGANVLTF; CDR3nt: TGTGCCTCTGAGGGGGTTGGGGCCAACGTCCTGACTTTC